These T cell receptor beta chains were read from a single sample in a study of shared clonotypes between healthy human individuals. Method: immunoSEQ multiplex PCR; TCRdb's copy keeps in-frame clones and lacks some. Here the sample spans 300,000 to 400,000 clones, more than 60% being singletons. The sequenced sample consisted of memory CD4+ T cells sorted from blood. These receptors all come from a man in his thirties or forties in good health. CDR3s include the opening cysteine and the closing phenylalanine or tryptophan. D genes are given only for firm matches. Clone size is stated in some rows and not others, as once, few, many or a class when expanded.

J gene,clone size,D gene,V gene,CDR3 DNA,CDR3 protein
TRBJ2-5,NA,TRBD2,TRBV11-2,TGTGCCAGCAACCTCGATCCGGGGGGGCAGAAGACCCAGTACTTC,CASNLDPGGQKTQYF
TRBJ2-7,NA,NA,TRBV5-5,TGTGCCAGCAGCTTGGATTTGCAGGGAACCGAGCAGTACTTC,CASSLDLQGTEQYF
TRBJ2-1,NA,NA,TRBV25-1,TGTGCCAGCAGTGAAGGGTTGGGAATCGACAATGAGCAGTTCTTC,CASSEGLGIDNEQFF
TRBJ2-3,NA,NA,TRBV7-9,TGTGCCAGCGGGGGCCGGGGGGCAGATACGCAGTATTTT,CASGGRGADTQYF
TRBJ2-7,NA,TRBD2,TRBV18,TGTGCCAGCTCACAACGGGGGGATCCTTACGAGCAGTACTTC,CASSQRGDPYEQYF
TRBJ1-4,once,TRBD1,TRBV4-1,TGCGCCAGCAGCCAAGGCGACAGGGAGGGGGAAAAACTGTTTTTT,CASSQGDREGEKLFF
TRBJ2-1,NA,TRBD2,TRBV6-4,TGTGCCAGCAGGATACTAGCGGGAGGGCCGAAGGTTGGTTATAATGAGCAGTTCTTC,CASRILAGGPKVGYNEQFF
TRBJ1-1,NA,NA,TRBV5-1,TGCGCCAGCAGCCTGGGGCAAACCGGGGGTCACACTGAAGCTTTCTTT,CASSLGQTGGHTEAFF
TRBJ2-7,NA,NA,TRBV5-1,TGCGCCAGCAGCTTGAGCGGACCTCCCTACGAGCAGTACTTC,CASSLSGPPYEQYF
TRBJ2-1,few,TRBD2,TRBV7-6,TGTGCCAGCAGCACGAGCGGGACTCTCAGTTACAATGAGCAGTTCTTC,CASSTSGTLSYNEQFF
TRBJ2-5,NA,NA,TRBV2,TGTGCCAACAGTGATGTGGGGGAGACCCAGTACTTC,CANSDVGETQYF
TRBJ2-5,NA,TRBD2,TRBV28,TGTGCCAGCAGTTTAAGCGGGAGTTGGGAAGAGACCCAGTACTTC,CASSLSGSWEETQYF
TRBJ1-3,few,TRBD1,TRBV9,TGTGCCAGCAGCGTAACGGGACAGCTGACAAACACCATATATTTT,CASSVTGQLTNTIYF
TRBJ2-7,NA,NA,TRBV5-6,TGTGCCAGCAGCCGGTGGGGGTTCTCCTACGAGCAGTACTTC,CASSRWGFSYEQYF
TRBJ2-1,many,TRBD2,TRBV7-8,TGTGCCAGCAGCTTAGGGGTTGGGACTAGCGGTTACAATGAGCAGTTCTTC,CASSLGVGTSGYNEQFF
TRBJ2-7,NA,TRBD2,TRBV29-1,TGCAGCGTGGCCGGGACTAGCGGTATCTACGAGCAGTACTTC,CSVAGTSGIYEQYF
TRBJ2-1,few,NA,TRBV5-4,TGTGCCAGCAGCTTGGTTAGCTACAATGAGCAGTTCTTC,CASSLVSYNEQFF
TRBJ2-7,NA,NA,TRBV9,TGTGCCAGCAGCGTTAACCACTACGAGCAGTACTTC,CASSVNHYEQYF
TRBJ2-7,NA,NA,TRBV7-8,TGTGCCAGCAGCCTAAACTCAGGCCGGGTGCAGTACTTC,CASSLNSGRVQYF
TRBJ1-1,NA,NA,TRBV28,TGTGCCAGCAGGTCCCGGGGGGCGGGGAGCACTGAAGCTTTCTTT,CASRSRGAGSTEAFF
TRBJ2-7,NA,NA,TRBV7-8,TGTGCCAGCAGCTCCCAGGTGGTGCAGTACTTC,CASSSQVVQYF
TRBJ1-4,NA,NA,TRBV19,TGTGCCAGTAGTATGAGGGTCGGCGAAAAACTGTTTTTT,CASSMRVGEKLFF
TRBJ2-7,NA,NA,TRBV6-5,TGTGCCAGCAGTCGAGGGCCACTACAGTACTTC,CASSRGPLQYF
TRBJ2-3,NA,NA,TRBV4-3,TGCGCCAGCAGCCAAGGGCAAGGTCGCACAGATACGCAGTATTTT,CASSQGQGRTDTQYF
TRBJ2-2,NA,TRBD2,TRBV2,TGTGCCAGCAGACGGACTAGCGGCACCGGGGAGCTGTTTTTT,CASRRTSGTGELFF
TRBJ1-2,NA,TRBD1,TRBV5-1,TGCGCCAGCAGCAAATATCTGACAGGGGTCGACTATGGCTACACCTTC,CASSKYLTGVDYGYTF
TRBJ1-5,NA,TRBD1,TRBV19,TGTGCCAGTAGGGATACAGGGGGCGGCAATCAGCCCCAGCATTTT,CASRDTGGGNQPQHF
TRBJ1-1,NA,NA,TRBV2,TGTGCCAGCAGTGAAGTAGGGACAATGGGAGCTTTCTTT,CASSEVGTMGAFF
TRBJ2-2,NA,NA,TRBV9,TGTGCCAGCAGCAGATACACCGGGGAGCTGTTTTTT,CASSRYTGELFF
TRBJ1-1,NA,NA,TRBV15,TGTGCCACCAGCAGACAACAGGGATATGTCCCTGAAGCTTTCTTT,CATSRQQGYVPEAFF
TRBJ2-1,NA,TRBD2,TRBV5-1,TGCGCCAGCACCACTAGCGGATACAATGAGCAGTTCTTC,CASTTSGYNEQFF
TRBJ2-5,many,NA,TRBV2,TGTGCCAGCAGCTTGTTACAAGAGACCCAGTACTTC,CASSLLQETQYF
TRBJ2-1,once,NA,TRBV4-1,TGCGCCAGCAGCCAAGTTTCGTTAGGGAGTGCGGCCTACAATGAGCAGTTCTTC,CASSQVSLGSAAYNEQFF
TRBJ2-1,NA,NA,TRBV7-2,TGTGCCAGCAGATACAATGAGCAGTTCTTC,CASRYNEQFF
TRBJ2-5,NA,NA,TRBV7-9,TGTGCCAGCAGCCCCGGGCGGGGCAGGGGAGAGACCCAGTACTTC,CASSPGRGRGETQYF
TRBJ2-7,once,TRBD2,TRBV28,TGTGCCAGCAGTTCCCTGGGGGGGGGAGTATACTCCTACGAGCAGTACTTC,CASSSLGGGVYSYEQYF
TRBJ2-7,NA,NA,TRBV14,TGTGCCAGCAGCCAAGGTGGGGGATCCACCTACGAGCAGTACTTC,CASSQGGGSTYEQYF
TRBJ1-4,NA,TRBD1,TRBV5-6,TGTGCCAGCAGCTCCCGGCAGGGGGCGCGATTTGTGGGGGGTGAAAAACTGTTTTTT,CASSSRQGARFVGGEKLFF
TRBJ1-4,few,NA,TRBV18,TGTGCCAGCTCCGACAACAGGGTCTCGAGCGAAAAACTGTTTTTT,CASSDNRVSSEKLFF
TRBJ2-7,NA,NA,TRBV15,TGTGCCACCAGCAGAGAACCGCTACTGTTGGAGCAGTACTTC,CATSREPLLLEQYF
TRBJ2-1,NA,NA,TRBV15,TGTGCCACCAGCAGAGATGGGGGTAACAATGAGCAGTTCTTC,CATSRDGGNNEQFF
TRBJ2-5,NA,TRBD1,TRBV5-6,TGTGCCAGCAGCTCATACCGGGACAGGGGTCAGGAGACCCAGTACTTC,CASSSYRDRGQETQYF
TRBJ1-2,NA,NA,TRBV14,TGTGCCAGCAGCCAAGTAGGGGGGCAAGGTGGCTACACCTTC,CASSQVGGQGGYTF
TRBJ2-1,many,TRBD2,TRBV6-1,TGTGCCAGCAGTAGAACTAGCGGGAGATTAGGTGAGCAGTTCTTC,CASSRTSGRLGEQFF
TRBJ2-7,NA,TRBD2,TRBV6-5,TGTGCCAGCAGTTACTCGCGGGAGTCAACCTACGAGCAGTACTTC,CASSYSRESTYEQYF
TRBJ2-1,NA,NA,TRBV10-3,TGTGCCATCAGTGATCTGGGGGATGAGCAGTTCTTC,CAISDLGDEQFF
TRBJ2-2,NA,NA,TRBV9,TGTGCCAGCAGCGTGGGTGGGGGGCCCACCGGGGAGCTGTTTTTT,CASSVGGGPTGELFF
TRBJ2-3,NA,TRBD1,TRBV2,TGTGCCAGCAGAGCTGACAGGGGGCTCTCAGATACGCAGTATTTT,CASRADRGLSDTQYF
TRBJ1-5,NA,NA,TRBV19,TGTGCCAGTAGTCTCCGGGCGTCCCGGGGCGGCAATCAGCCCCAGCATTTT,CASSLRASRGGNQPQHF
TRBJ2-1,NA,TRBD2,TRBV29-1,TGCAGCGTTGAGTGGACTAGCTGGGGCCAGCAGTTCTTC,CSVEWTSWGQQFF
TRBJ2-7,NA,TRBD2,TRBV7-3,TGTGCCAGCAGCCCACACTCACTAGCGGGCGCCTACGAGCAGTACTTC,CASSPHSLAGAYEQYF
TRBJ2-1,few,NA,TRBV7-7,TGTGCCAGCAGCTTAATTGGTGCTTCGAATGAGCAGTTCTTC,CASSLIGASNEQFF
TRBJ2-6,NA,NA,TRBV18,TGTGCCAGCTCACCTCCTAACGCACCCTCTGGGGCCAACGTCCTGACTTTC,CASSPPNAPSGANVLTF